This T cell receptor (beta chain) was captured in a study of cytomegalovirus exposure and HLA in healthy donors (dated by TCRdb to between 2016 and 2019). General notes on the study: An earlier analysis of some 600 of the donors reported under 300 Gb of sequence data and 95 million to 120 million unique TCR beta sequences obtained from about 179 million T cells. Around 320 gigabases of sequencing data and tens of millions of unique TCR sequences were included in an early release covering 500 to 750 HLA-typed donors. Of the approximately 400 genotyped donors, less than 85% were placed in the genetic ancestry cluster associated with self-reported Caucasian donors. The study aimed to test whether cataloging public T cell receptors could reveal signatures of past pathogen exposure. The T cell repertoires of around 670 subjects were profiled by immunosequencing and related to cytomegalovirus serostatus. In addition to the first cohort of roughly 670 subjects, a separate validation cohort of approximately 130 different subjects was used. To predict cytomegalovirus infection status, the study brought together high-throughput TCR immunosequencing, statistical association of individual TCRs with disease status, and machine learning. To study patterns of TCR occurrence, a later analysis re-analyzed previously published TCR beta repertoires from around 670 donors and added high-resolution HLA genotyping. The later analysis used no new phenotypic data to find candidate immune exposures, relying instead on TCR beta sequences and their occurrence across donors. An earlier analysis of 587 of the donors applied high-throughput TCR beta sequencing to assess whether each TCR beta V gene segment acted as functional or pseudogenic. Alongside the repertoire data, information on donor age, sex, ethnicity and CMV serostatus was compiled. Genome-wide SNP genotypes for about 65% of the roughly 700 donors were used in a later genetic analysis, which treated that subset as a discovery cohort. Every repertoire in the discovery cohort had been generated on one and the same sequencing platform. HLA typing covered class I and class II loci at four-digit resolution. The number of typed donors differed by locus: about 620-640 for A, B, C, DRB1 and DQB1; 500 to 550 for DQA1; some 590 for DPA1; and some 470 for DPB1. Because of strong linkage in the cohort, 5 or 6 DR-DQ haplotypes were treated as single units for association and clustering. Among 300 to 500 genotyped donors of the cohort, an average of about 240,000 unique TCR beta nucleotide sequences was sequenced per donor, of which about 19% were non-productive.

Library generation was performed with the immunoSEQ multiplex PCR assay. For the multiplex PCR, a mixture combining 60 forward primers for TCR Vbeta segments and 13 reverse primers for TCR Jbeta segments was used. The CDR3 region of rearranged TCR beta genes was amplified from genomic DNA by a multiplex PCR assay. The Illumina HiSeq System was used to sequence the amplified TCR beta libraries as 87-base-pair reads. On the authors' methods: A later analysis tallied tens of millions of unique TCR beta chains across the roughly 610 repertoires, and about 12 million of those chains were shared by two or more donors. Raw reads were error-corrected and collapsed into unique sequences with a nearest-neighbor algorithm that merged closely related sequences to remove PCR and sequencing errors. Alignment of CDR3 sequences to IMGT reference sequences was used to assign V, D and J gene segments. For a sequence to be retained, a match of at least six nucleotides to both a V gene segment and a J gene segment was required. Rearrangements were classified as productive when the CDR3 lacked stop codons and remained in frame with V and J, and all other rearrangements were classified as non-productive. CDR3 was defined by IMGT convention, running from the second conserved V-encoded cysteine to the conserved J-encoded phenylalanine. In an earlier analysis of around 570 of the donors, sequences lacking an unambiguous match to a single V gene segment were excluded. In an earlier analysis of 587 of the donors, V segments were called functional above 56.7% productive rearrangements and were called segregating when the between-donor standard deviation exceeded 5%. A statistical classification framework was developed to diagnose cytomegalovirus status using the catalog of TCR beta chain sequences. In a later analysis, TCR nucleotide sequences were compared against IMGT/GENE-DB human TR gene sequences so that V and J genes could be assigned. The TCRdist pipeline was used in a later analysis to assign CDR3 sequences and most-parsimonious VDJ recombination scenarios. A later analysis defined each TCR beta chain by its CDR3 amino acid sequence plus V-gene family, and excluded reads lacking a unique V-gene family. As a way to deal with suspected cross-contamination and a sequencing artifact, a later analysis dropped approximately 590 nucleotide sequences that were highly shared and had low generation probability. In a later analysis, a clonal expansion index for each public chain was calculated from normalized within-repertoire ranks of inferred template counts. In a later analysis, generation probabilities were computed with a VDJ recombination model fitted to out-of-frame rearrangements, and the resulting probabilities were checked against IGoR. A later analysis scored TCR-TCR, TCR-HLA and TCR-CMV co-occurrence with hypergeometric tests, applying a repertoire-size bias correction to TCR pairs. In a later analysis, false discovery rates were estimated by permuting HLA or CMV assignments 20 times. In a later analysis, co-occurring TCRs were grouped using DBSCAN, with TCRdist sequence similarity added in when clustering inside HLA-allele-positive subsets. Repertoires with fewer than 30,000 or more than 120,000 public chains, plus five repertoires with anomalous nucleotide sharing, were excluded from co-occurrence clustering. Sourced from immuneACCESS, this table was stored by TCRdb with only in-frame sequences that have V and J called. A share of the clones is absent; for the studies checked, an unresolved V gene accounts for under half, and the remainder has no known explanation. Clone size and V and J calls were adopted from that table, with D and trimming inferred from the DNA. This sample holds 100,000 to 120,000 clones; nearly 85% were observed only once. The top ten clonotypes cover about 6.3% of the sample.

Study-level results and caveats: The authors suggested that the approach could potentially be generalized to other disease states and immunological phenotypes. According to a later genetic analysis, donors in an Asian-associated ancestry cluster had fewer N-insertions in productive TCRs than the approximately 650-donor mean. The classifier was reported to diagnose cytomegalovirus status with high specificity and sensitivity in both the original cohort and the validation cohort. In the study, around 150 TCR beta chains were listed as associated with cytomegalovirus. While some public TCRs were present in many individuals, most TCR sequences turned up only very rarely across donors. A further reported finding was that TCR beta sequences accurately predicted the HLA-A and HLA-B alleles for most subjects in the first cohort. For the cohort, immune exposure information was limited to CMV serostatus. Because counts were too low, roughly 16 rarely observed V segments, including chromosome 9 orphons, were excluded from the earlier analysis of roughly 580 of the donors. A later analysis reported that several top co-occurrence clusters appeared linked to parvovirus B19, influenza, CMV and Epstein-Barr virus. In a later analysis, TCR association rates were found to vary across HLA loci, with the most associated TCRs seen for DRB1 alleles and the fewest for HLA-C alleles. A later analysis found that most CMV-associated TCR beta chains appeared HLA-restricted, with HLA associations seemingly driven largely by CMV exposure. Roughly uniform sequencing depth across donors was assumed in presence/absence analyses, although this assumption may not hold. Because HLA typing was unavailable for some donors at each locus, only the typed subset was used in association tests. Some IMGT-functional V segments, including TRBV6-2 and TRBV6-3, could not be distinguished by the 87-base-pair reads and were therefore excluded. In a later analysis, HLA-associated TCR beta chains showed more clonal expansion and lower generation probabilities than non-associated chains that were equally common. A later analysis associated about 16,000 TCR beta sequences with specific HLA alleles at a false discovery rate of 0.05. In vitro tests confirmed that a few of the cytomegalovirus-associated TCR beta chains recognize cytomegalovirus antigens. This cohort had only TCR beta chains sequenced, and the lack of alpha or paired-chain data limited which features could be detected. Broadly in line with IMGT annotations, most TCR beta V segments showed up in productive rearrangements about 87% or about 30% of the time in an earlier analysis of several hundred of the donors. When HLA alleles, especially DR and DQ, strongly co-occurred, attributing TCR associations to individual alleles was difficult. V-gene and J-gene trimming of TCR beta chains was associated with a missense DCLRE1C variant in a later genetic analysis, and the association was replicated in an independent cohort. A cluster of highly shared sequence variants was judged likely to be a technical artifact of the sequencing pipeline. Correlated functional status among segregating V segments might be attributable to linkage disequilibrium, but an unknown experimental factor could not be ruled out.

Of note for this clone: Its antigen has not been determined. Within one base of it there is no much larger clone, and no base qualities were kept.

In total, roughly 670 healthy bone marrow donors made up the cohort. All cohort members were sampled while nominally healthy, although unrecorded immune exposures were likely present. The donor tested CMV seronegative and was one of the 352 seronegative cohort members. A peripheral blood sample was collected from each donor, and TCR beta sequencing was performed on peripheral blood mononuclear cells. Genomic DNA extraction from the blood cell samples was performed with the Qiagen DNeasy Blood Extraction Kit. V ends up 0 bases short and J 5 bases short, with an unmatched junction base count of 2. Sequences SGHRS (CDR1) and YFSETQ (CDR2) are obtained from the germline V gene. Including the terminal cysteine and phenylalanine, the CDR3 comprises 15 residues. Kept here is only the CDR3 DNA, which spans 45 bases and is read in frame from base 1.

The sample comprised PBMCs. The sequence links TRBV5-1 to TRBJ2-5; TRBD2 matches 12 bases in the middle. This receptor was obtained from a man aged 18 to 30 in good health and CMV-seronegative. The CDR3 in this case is CASSLVTSGSETQYF. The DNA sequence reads TGCGCCAGCAGCTTGGTGACTAGCGGGAGTGAGACCCAGTACTTC. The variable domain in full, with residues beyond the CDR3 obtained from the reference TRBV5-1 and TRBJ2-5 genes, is KAGVTQTPRYLIKTRGQQVTLSCSPISGHRSVSWYQQTPGQGLQFLFEYFSETQRNKGNFPGRFSGRQFSNSRSEMNVSTLELGDSALYLCASSLVTSGSETQYFGPGTRLLVL.